These 16 T cell receptor beta chains share one sample of origin, sequenced in a study of T cell responses to AZD1222 COVID-19 vaccine. Using immunoSEQ multiplex PCR, the repertoire was profiled, and TCRdb retains in-frame clones only, with some absent. The sample carries about 260,000 clones, roughly 93% recorded once. This material consisted of peripheral blood, taken on day 0 of AZD1222 vaccination. The receptors stem from an adult in good health.

This clone was observed a handful of times. This chain joins TRBV6-1 and TRBJ1-6; D not resolved. Germline CDR1 and CDR2: MNHNS and SASEGT. V dropped 2 bases and J dropped 5 bases, with 10 bases sitting between them. CDR3 length: 15 amino acids. In DNA, the CDR3 is TGTGCCAGCAGTGAAATAAGCGGGGATAATTCACCCCTCCACTTT. Translated, it gives CASSEISGDNSPLHF.

The sample holds a few counts of this clone. The rearrangement uses TRBV21-1 and TRBJ2-3; whether TRBD1, the table's D call, matches the DNA was not checked. TRBV21-1 is labeled a pseudogene. This CDR3 has 17 residues. The CDR3 here is CASSKPQGAGTKHTQYF. For the CDR3, the DNA is TGTGCCAGCAGCAAACCACAGGGGGCAGGTACAAAACATACGCAGTATTTT.

The chain joins TRBV4-3 to TRBJ1-4; 12 bases line up with TRBD1. The CDR3 is 18 amino acids. The junction had 7 bases not matched to a gene; V was cut back by 1 base and J by 4 bases. Germline V lookup: CDR1 LGHNA, CDR2 YSLEER. In DNA, the CDR3 is TGCGCCAGCAGCCAAGCGCCGGGACAGGGGGCCGTTAATGAAAAACTGTTTTTT. Translation gives CASSQAPGQGAVNEKLFF.

Only one count was recorded for this clone. The CDR3 DNA is TGTGCCAGTAGTATCCGGGGACTAGCGGGAAGAGAGACCCAGTACTTC. Its translation: CASSIRGLAGRETQYF. The chain couples TRBV19 to TRBJ2-5, with 13 bases identical to TRBD2. CDR1 is LNHDA, CDR2 SQIVND, per germline (reference sequence). Trimming at V came to 3 bases and at J to 4 bases, leaving 5 bases not matched to a gene. This CDR3 has 16 amino acids. The full variable domain, with the rest looked up from reference TRBV19 and TRBJ2-5, is DGGITQSPKYLFRKEGQNVTLSCEQNLNHDAMYWYRQDPGQGLRLIYYSQIVNDFQKGDIAEGYSVSREKKESFPLTVTSAQKNPTAFYLCASSIRGLAGRETQYFGPGTRLLVL.

This chain joins TRBV7-3 and TRBJ1-2, with D possibly TRBD1 on 5 matching bases. There are 13 residues in the CDR3. The V end lost 5 bases, the J end lost 2 bases, and 9 bases lay between the germline ends. Germline V gene sequence: CDR1 SGHTA, CDR2 FQGTGA. The CDR3 nucleotides read TGTGCCAGCAGCCAGGGACGGAACTATGGCTACACCTTC. Protein: CASSQGRNYGYTF.

The rearrangement links TRBV5-3 to TRBJ1-2; 8 bases match TRBD1. TRBV5-3 is marked as an open reading frame, function uncertain. The CDR3 has 13 amino acids. V lost 4 bases, J lost 6 bases, and 5 bases stayed unmatched. DNA of the CDR3: TGTGCCAGAAGCACGGGACAGGAGAATGGCTACACCTTC. Protein sequence: CARSTGQENGYTF.

The chain joins TRBV7-2 to TRBJ2-1; 7 bases align to TRBD2. Trimming took 2 bases from V and 0 from J; bases not matched to a gene: 10. This CDR3 has 18 amino acids. The germline CDR1 and CDR2 sequences are SGHTA and FQGNSA. CDR3 sequence reads: CASSLMLSGFPSYNEQFF. The CDR3 DNA reads TGTGCCAGCAGCTTAATGCTTAGCGGGTTCCCCTCCTACAATGAGCAGTTCTTC. Filled out from reference TRBV7-2 and TRBJ2-1, the complete variable domain reads GAGVSQSPSNKVTEKGKDVELRCDPISGHTALYWYRQSLGQGLEFLIYFQGNSAPDKSGLPSDRFSAERTGGSVSTLTIQRTQQEDSAVYLCASSLMLSGFPSYNEQFFGPGTRLTVL.

The gene calls are TRBV15 and TRBJ2-7, with TRBD1 matching 10 bases. Per germline, CDR1 LNHNV and CDR2 YYDKDF (reference sequence). This CDR3 is 15 amino acids long. V was pared by 0 bases and J by 3 bases, with 2 bases of the junction left unmatched. Here the CDR3 reads CATSRERTGGYEQYF. In DNA form, the CDR3 reads TGTGCCACCAGCAGAGAGCGGACAGGGGGCTACGAGCAGTACTTC. Supplemented by reference TRBV15 and TRBJ2-7, the full variable domain reads DAMVIQNPRYQVTQFGKPVTLSCSQTLNHNVMYWYQQKSSQAPKLLFHYYDKDFNNEADTPDNFQSRRPNTSFCFLDIRSPGLGDTAMYLCATSRERTGGYEQYFGPGTRLTVT.

The chain employs TRBV2 and TRBJ1-5; TRBD1 aligns across 10 bases. The CDR3 has 15 residues. V trimming: 5 bases; J trimming: 6 bases; junction bases outside the gene matches: 7. Germline CDR1 SNHLY, CDR2 FYNNEI. The CDR3: CASSFGDRGPQPQHF. For the CDR3, the DNA is TGTGCCAGCAGTTTCGGGGACAGGGGACCTCAGCCCCAGCATTTT.

This clone was seen just once. The chain uses TRBV9 and TRBJ2-5; D possibly corresponds to TRBD2 (5 bases). Germline CDR1 SGDLS, CDR2 YYNGEE. The length of the CDR3 is 13 residues. V gave up 3 bases and J gave up 1 base, with 7 bases separating them. The CDR3 nucleotides are TGTGCCAGCAGCGCTGGGAGCCAAGAGACCCAGTACTTC. Protein: CASSAGSQETQYF.

The gene calls are TRBV10-3 and TRBJ1-3; D unresolved. The CDR3 length is 18 residues. Per germline, CDR1 ENHRY and CDR2 SYGVKD. With 6 bases removed from V and 7 bases from J, the gap between germline ends came to 28 bases. The DNA of the CDR3 is TGTGCCATCAGGTCCAACCCACCGAAGTTCCCGCCCGTGAACACCATATATTTT. Protein: CAIRSNPPKFPPVNTIYF.

This clone was observed a single time. Here the CDR3 DNA reads TGTGCCAGCAGCCGGGGGGGACTAGGGGATGGCGAGCAGTACTTC. This gives the protein CASSRGGLGDGEQYF. The V gene is TRBV11-3, the J gene TRBJ2-7; 8 nucleotides align to TRBD2. This CDR3 has 15 residues. J gave up 6 bases and V 5 bases, and 12 bases lay outside the gene matches. Germline lookup yields CDR1 SGHNT and CDR2 YENEEA.

CDR3 DNA: TGTGCCAGCAGCTTATATGGGGACCCCTCGAACACTGAAGCTTTCTTT. Translating it yields CASSLYGDPSNTEAFF. The chain uses TRBV7-2 and TRBJ1-1; tentative D call: TRBD1 (5 bases). CDR1 is SGHTA, CDR2 FQGNSA, per germline. The CDR3 is 16 residues long. Trimming removed 2 bases at V and 1 base at J, with 14 bases between.

J is TRBJ2-7 and V is TRBV29-1, with D possibly matching TRBD1 (5 bases). V lost 4 bases, J lost 2 bases, and 12 bases lay in between. Germline CDR1 reads SQVTM; CDR2 reads ANQGSEA. This CDR3 region has 13 residues. In DNA, the CDR3 is TGCAGCGTTGTAGGGCAGGGCACCTACGAGCAGTACTTC. Its protein product is CSVVGQGTYEQYF.

The chain employs TRBV30 and TRBJ1-2; D unresolved. CDR1 and CDR2 (germline): GTSNPN, SVGIG (reference sequence). Trimming stripped 0 bases from V and 7 bases from J, with 12 bases between. The CDR3 loop spans 13 amino acids. CDR3 nucleotide sequence: TGTGCCTGGAGTGTACCCCCCGTCGGTGGCTACACCTTC. Protein sequence: CAWSVPPVGGYTF.

This clone occurred once. The CDR3 loop is CASSSRTPLRTYEQYF. CDR3 coding DNA: TGTGCCAGCAGTTCGAGGACCCCTCTAAGGACCTACGAGCAGTACTTC. The chain employs TRBV6-5 and TRBJ2-7; D remains ambiguous. Per germline, CDR1 MNHEY and CDR2 SVGAGI. With 4 bases removed from V and 2 bases from J, the gap between germline ends came to 18 bases. The CDR3 loop spans 16 amino acids.